This T cell receptor beta chain emerged from a study of tumor-infiltrating lymphocytes in primary liver carcinoma. The overall study: Patients underwent resection of primary liver carcinoma. These patients were men and women whose ages were 30 to 69 years.

From about 530 ng total RNA, TCR beta cDNA was generated with a primer in the constant region. Three-round nested multiplex PCR performed with slightly modified ARM-PCR produced the TCR beta libraries. The first two PCR rounds used TRBV1-TRBV30 forward primers with a C-beta reverse primer, around 10 cycles each. TCRdb passed the multiplex PCR reads through MiXCR, listing each CDR3 protein once. The sample comprises more than 150,000 distinct CDR3 sequences, around 60% of which are singletons, and around 74% rests with the top ten. Concerning this clonotype: Antigen specificity is unknown.

Germline DNA was extracted alongside blood RNA, which was obtained from unsorted whole blood. General observations from the study: Because of bulk unsorted sampling, CD4+ and CD8+ repertoires were not subjected to comparison.

The CDR3 length is 13 residues. Germline V gene lookup returns CDR1 SGHAT and CDR2 FQNNGV. The V end lost 4 bases, the J end lost 5 bases, and 12 bases lay between the germline ends. Material: peripheral blood. The clonotype originates from a man between 40 and 49 years old with primary liver carcinoma and hepatitis B virus infection. The rearrangement links TRBV11-2 to TRBJ2-7, with D uncertain. The DNA for the CDR3 is TGTGCCAGCAGCTCCTCCGATAAAGACGAGCAGTACTTC. This encodes CASSSSDKDEQYF.